This T cell receptor beta chain came from a study of CXCR3-negative and CXCR3-positive naive CD8 T cells (dated by TCRdb to the late 2010s). About the study as a whole: Some 130 million TRB reads were obtained in total, roughly 1.5 +/- 0.3 million reads per library. Data from roughly eleven donors, pooled across two independent experiments, went into the diversity and physicochemical repertoire analyses. TRBV-TRBJ cluster analysis included naive subsets from about 5 donors and memory cells from 3 donors.

This sample was sequenced with a NextSeq 550. The Human TCR Profiling Kit (MiLaboratory) was used to make UMI-labeled 5' RACE TRB cDNA libraries. The full amount of extracted RNA was used for cDNA synthesis, and the full amount of resulting cDNA was used for PCR amplification. The libraries were made side by side, with each library going through the same number of PCR cycles. Per the source publication's procedure: MIGEC and MiXCR extracted about 50,000 +/- 10,000 unique UMI-labeled TRB cDNA molecules per library, requiring at least two reads per UMI. Each library averaged roughly 36,000 +/- 9,600 functional in-frame TRB CDR3 nucleotide clonotypes without stop codons. After downsampling to 5000 UMI-labeled TRB molecules per sample, diversity metrics, including normalized Shannon-Wiener and Chao1, were computed in VDJtools. Clonotype-size-weighted physicochemical properties of the central five CDR3 residues (interaction energy, strength, volume and Kidera factor 4) were computed in VDJtools. Following reprocessing of the reads by TCRdb, the data hold one row per CDR3 protein sequence and no DNA is available. TCRdb, not the original authors, processed these V and J calls. The sample table gives about 92,000 distinct CDR3 sequences. The ten most abundant clones make up 0.82% of the sample.

Each CD8+ T cell subset was flow-sorted in triplicate, and 300,000 or so cells per subset were placed directly into RLT lysis buffer. To exclude memory contaminants, naive CD8+ T cells were stringently defined as CD45RO-CCR7+CD27+CD95-. Peripheral blood mononuclear cells were isolated from buffy coats by standard density gradient centrifugation. A FACSAria III was used to flow-sort naive CD8+ T cells into CXCR3-negative and CXCR3-positive populations. Total RNA was extracted from sorted cells using an RNeasy Mini Kit. Taken from cysteine to phenylalanine, the CDR3 has 13 residues. Only the protein is available. Study-wide conclusions, independent of this receptor: Similar TRBV-TRBJ usage was shown by naive CXCR3-negative and CXCR3-positive cells from the same donor, whereas distinct patterns were shown by memory cells. Freshly isolated PBMCs were used for most assays because CXCR3 expression partially decreased after cryopreservation. Both naive subsets had comparably high repertoire diversity, while memory CD8+ T cells had much lower repertoire diversity. TRB CDR3s from CXCR3-positive naive cells showed higher hydrophobicity (lower Kidera factor 4), lower energy, and higher strength and volume indices than CXCR3-negative naive cells. Because surface CD5, which is linked to self-reactivity in mice, was comparable between the naive subsets, TCR interaction strength was also inferred from TRB CDR3 physicochemical properties.

A remark on this clonotype: Its cognate antigen has yet to be identified.

The V and J genes are TRBV12-3 or TRBV12-4 and TRBJ2-7; TCRdb selects TRBD2, and the lack of DNA leaves this call unchecked. This clonotype was sampled from a human donor in good health. Some clones in this sample may be carry-over from other donors' samples. Sequencing input: naive CXCR3+ CD8+ T cells from blood. The cell subset or site label here, explained by the study, means: CD45RO-CCR7+CD27+CD95- naive CD8+ T cells expressing CXCR3 (TNR3+). The CDR3 region reads CASSGGGPYEQYF.